One sample yielded the 26 T cell receptor beta chains listed below, sequenced in a study of CD8 T cells in Susac syndrome. Random hexamers were used to reverse transcribe an amount of 0.5 to 1 ug RNA. One entry per CDR3 protein, called by TCRdb with MiXCR from the immunoSEQ multiplex PCR reads. The profile shows approximately 150,000 distinct CDR3 sequences, 94% of them singletons. The material sequenced was CD4+ T cells from PBMCs. These receptors all come from a human donor in good health.

This rearrangement joins TRBV15 to TRBJ2-1; weak D call: TRBD2 (5 bases). V was cut by 3 bases and J by 5 bases, with 11 bases left in between. The CDR3 has 14 residues. Germline V gene sequence: CDR1 LNHNV, CDR2 YYDKDF (reference sequence). The CDR3 loop is CATSSQRRDNEQFF. The CDR3 DNA follows: TGTGCCACCAGCAGCCAGCGGCGGGACAATGAGCAGTTCTTC. Complete variable domain (other parts from reference TRBV15 and TRBJ2-1): DAMVIQNPRYQVTQFGKPVTLSCSQTLNHNVMYWYQQKSSQAPKLLFHYYDKDFNNEADTPDNFQSRRPNTSFCFLDIRSPGLGDTAMYLCATSSQRRDNEQFFGPGTRLTVL.

This clonotype was counted between two and nine times. The chain uses TRBV19 and TRBJ1-1, with D hard to call. The germline V and J ends were trimmed by 5 bases and 0 bases, with 7 bases remaining between them. Germline assignment: CDR1 LNHDA and CDR2 SQIVND (reference sequence). The CDR3 spans 13 residues. The CDR3 region is CASSGQMNTEAFF. The CDR3 DNA reads TGTGCCAGTAGTGGCCAGATGAACACTGAAGCTTTCTTT.

The chain combines TRBV7-2 with TRBJ2-7; possibly TRBD1 for D (6 bases). With 1 base removed from V and 12 bases from J, the gap between germline ends came to 16 bases. The CDR3 sequence is 13 residues long. Germline CDR1 is SGHTA and CDR2 is FQGNSA. The CDR3 is CASSLGGDKFPYF. The CDR3 DNA reads as TGTGCCAGCAGCTTAGGAGGGGACAAATTCCCGTACTTC.

V is TRBV3-1 and J is TRBJ2-5, with D possibly TRBD1 on 5 matching bases. Germline CDR1 LGHDT, CDR2 YNNKEL (reference sequence). V lost 1 base, J lost 5 bases, and 14 bases lay in between. The CDR3 length is 15 residues. DNA for the CDR3: TGTGCCAGCAGCCAAGGTGGACAATCGTGGGAGACCCAGTACTTC. This gives the protein CASSQGGQSWETQYF.

This clonotype was observed a single time. J is TRBJ2-5 and V is TRBV29-1, with TRBD2 matching over 8 bases. Germline V gives CDR1 SQVTM, CDR2 ANQGSEA. The CDR3 runs to 15 residues. Trimming removed 4 bases from V and 5 bases from J; junction bases left unmatched: 12. CDR3 residues: CSVVAGSGITETQYF. CDR3 bases: TGCAGCGTTGTTGCGGGTAGCGGGATAACGGAGACCCAGTACTTC.

The CDR3 DNA is TGTGCCAGCAGAGGACTAGCGGGAGGCCCAGATACGCAGTATTTT. Residues: CASRGLAGGPDTQYF. The V gene is TRBV3-1, the J gene TRBJ2-3, with 14 positions matching TRBD2. V trimming: 6 bases; J trimming: 4 bases; junction bases outside the gene matches: 3. CDR1 is LGHDT and CDR2 is YNNKEL in the germline V gene (reference sequence). This CDR3 is built from 15 residues.

This clonotype came up once. This chain joins TRBV30 and TRBJ2-7; D could derive from TRBD1 or TRBD2 (5 bases each). The V end lost 6 bases, the J end lost 3 bases, and 15 bases lay between the germline ends. CDR1 and CDR2 (germline): GTSNPN, SVGIG (reference sequence). This CDR3 comprises 13 residues. CDR3 bases: TGTGCCTGTCCGGGACGGACGCGCTACGAGCAGTACTTC. Translating gives CACPGRTRYEQYF.

The chain recombines TRBV6-5 with TRBJ2-3; 11 nucleotides match TRBD2. This CDR3 comprises 18 residues. V dropped 5 bases and J dropped 1; count of bases not matched to a gene: 11. Germline V lookup: CDR1 MNHEY, CDR2 SVGAGI. The DNA of the CDR3 is TGTGCCAGCAGTATACTAGCGGGAGTTTCTGTTGGCACAGATACGCAGTATTTT. This codes for CASSILAGVSVGTDTQYF.

The chain carries TRBV6-6 and TRBJ1-2; maybe TRBD1 (5 bases). The CDR3 runs to 14 residues. V dropped 2 bases and J dropped 6 bases, with 13 bases sitting between them. Germline V gene sequence: CDR1 MNHNY, CDR2 SVGAGI (reference sequence). DNA for the CDR3: TGTGCCAGCAGTTACCCGGGGACGTCGGATGGCTACACCTTC. Amino acid sequence: CASSYPGTSDGYTF.

In nucleotides, the CDR3 is TGCGCCAGCAGCCCGACAGGAACGAACACCGGGGAGCTGTTTTTT. Protein: CASSPTGTNTGELFF. J is TRBJ2-2 and V is TRBV5-1, with a tentative D call TRBD1 (6 bases). The CDR3 has 15 amino acids. Between the trimmed V and J ends, which lost 4 bases and 0 bases, there was a span of 10 bases. Germline V gene sequence: CDR1 SGHRS, CDR2 YFSETQ.

The chain uses TRBV27 and TRBJ1-1; 9 bases are a match to TRBD1. The CDR3 is made up of 16 amino acids. Losses at the gene ends were 7 bases for V and 5 bases for J; bases not matched to a gene: 14. The germline gives CDR1 MNHEY, CDR2 SMNVEV (reference sequence). The CDR3 region is CASNPGTGIVTTEAFF. The CDR3 nucleotides read TGTGCCAGCAACCCCGGGACAGGGATTGTGACTACTGAAGCTTTCTTT.

V and J are TRBV4-1 and TRBJ2-5; D not resolved. The V and J ends lost 0 bases and 5 bases respectively, with 10 bases between them. The germline V gene encodes CDR1 MGHRA and CDR2 YSYEKL. The CDR3 length is 14 residues. The CDR3 sequence is CASSQEWAQETQYF. DNA for the CDR3: TGCGCCAGCAGCCAAGAATGGGCCCAGGAGACCCAGTACTTC.

V usage is TRBV2 and J usage is TRBJ2-3; 9 bases fit TRBD1. The CDR3 sequence is 16 residues long. Looked up from germline, CDR1 is SNHLY and CDR2 is FYNNEI. V lost 6 bases and J lost 10; bases outside the gene matches: 17. CDR3 loop: CASRETGQGARRAQYF. The DNA for the CDR3 is TGTGCCAGCAGGGAGACGGGACAGGGAGCGAGGCGGGCGCAGTATTTT.

Only one count was recorded for this clonotype. V gene TRBV11-1 combines with J gene TRBJ1-1; 11 bases are a match to TRBD1. Germline-derived CDR1 and CDR2 are SGHAT and FQDESV (reference sequence). This CDR3 is built from 16 residues. Trimming at V came to 4 bases and at J to 5 bases, leaving 9 bases not matched to a gene. Written as DNA, the CDR3 is TGTGCCAGCAGCTCTCGGACAGGGGGCGTCTTGACTGAAGCTTTCTTT. It is translated as CASSSRTGGVLTEAFF.

The genes are TRBV2 and TRBJ2-3, with a possible D match to TRBD1 (5 bases). Germline CDR1 SNHLY, CDR2 FYNNEI. V was cut by 7 bases and J by 5 bases, with 13 bases left in between. This CDR3 is 13 amino acids long. The CDR3 nucleotides are TGTGCCAGCATCGGACCCCAGGGAGATACGCAGTATTTT. Amino acids: CASIGPQGDTQYF.

The V and J genes are TRBV6-5 and TRBJ2-7, with D possibly being TRBD1 (5 bases). Trimming took off 0 bases at V and 0 bases at J, with 9 bases between the two ends. The CDR3 runs 15 residues. Germline V gene sequence: CDR1 MNHEY, CDR2 SVGAGI. The DNA of the CDR3 is TGTGCCAGCAGTTACTCAGGGGAAACCTCCTACGAGCAGTACTTC. This sequence encodes CASSYSGETSYEQYF.

The chain recombines TRBV3-1 with TRBJ1-4, with D perhaps TRBD1 (6 bases). Trimming stripped 6 bases from V and 4 bases from J, with 15 bases between. In germline, CDR1 is LGHDT, CDR2 YNNKEL (reference sequence). The CDR3 runs to 15 residues. This chain's CDR3 is CASSLDGTNNEKLFF. The CDR3 nucleotides are TGTGCCAGCAGTCTCGATGGGACAAATAATGAAAAACTGTTTTTT.

The chain couples TRBV5-6 to TRBJ1-2; unclear D gene. The V end lost 6 bases, the J end lost 2 bases, and 8 bases lay between the germline ends. Germline-derived CDR1 and CDR2 are SGHDT and YYEEEE. The CDR3 is made up of 12 amino acids. The chain's CDR3 is CASKGRNYGYTF. DNA for the CDR3: TGTGCCAGCAAAGGCAGGAACTATGGCTACACCTTC.

The chain has TRBV15 and TRBJ2-7; 7 bases match TRBD1. The CDR3 totals 14 residues. The germline V gene has CDR1 LNHNV and CDR2 YYDKDF (reference sequence). J lost 2 bases, V lost 4 bases, and 5 bases had no gene match. The CDR3 is CATSTNRGAYEQYF. The CDR3 bases are TGTGCCACCAGCACGAACAGGGGCGCCTACGAGCAGTACTTC. The variable domain in full, completed from reference TRBV15 and TRBJ2-7, reads DAMVIQNPRYQVTQFGKPVTLSCSQTLNHNVMYWYQQKSSQAPKLLFHYYDKDFNNEADTPDNFQSRRPNTSFCFLDIRSPGLGDTAMYLCATSTNRGAYEQYFGPGTRLTVT.

The V call is TRBV5-1, the J call TRBJ2-7; D possibly corresponds to TRBD2 (6 bases). Germline V gene data show CDR1 as SGHRS and CDR2 as YFSETQ. V was cut by 0 bases and J by 7 bases, with 11 bases left in between. CDR3 size: 13 residues. Here the CDR3 reads CASSLDYAGEQYF. CDR3 sequence (DNA): TGCGCCAGCAGCTTGGATTATGCGGGGGAGCAGTACTTC.

V and J are TRBV9 and TRBJ1-2; the match to TRBD1 covers 10 bases. The ends lost 2 bases at V and 7 bases at J; junction bases unmatched: 11. CDR3 length equals 16 residues. Germline V gives CDR1 SGDLS, CDR2 YYNGEE. DNA of the CDR3: TGTGCCAGCAGCGTCTCCTCGAAGGGACAGGGGACTGGCTACACCTTC. Encoded protein: CASSVSSKGQGTGYTF.

CDR3 DNA sequence: TGCGCCAGCAGCCAACGGGACGGCGATACGCAGTATTTT. This gives the protein CASSQRDGDTQYF. This chain joins TRBV5-1 and TRBJ2-3; D may match TRBD1 or TRBD2 (5 bases each). The germline V gene encodes CDR1 SGHRS and CDR2 YFSETQ. Between the trimmed V and J ends, which lost 4 bases and 6 bases, there was a span of 12 bases. The CDR3 has 13 residues.

The V gene is TRBV18, the J gene TRBJ1-5, with a possible D match to TRBD1 (6 bases). Per the germline V gene, CDR1 is KGHSH and CDR2 is LQKENI. The V and J ends lost 6 bases and 6 bases respectively, with 9 bases between them. CDR3 length: 12 amino acids. The CDR3 spells CASSPRGQPQHF. As DNA, the CDR3 is TGTGCCAGCTCCCCCAGGGGTCAGCCCCAGCATTTT.

Of note for this clonotype: Germline is not matched at one junction end, which may reflect a read error. The rearrangement uses TRBV7-9 and TRBJ1-1; D might be TRBD1 (5 bases). The CDR3 covers 13 residues. Germline CDR1 SEHNR, CDR2 FQNEAQ (reference sequence). The CDR3 region has the DNA TGTGCCAGCATCTTAGCGGGGGGCACTGAAGCTTTCTTT. Amino acids: CASILAGGTEAFF.

The chain uses TRBV20-1 and TRBJ1-1; D gene ambiguous. Germline values: CDR1 DFQATT, CDR2 SNEGSKA (reference sequence). Trimming took off 6 bases at V and 6 bases at J, with 14 bases between the two ends. The CDR3 loop spans 12 amino acids. The CDR3 sequence is CSATTPGSEAFF. CDR3 in DNA: TGCAGTGCAACCACCCCGGGGTCTGAAGCTTTCTTT.

The chain recombines TRBV5-4 with TRBJ2-5, with D perhaps TRBD1 (7 bases). This CDR3 is 17 amino acids long. CDR1 and CDR2 from the germline V gene are SGHNT and YYREEE (reference sequence). V was trimmed by 0 bases and J by 3 bases, leaving 18 bases between them. CDR3 sequence: CASSLAGRQGGKETQYF. The CDR3 DNA sequence: TGTGCCAGCAGCTTGGCCGGGCGGCAGGGGGGTAAAGAGACCCAGTACTTC.